This entry features one T cell receptor (beta chain) sequence. The specificity of this receptor is unknown. Base quality data are lacking; no much larger clone is found one base away. The immunoSEQ Assay, a bias-controlled multiplex PCR, was used to amplify TCRbeta CDR3 regions from genomic DNA. Under the source paper's analysis protocol: The number of nucleated cells in each sample was estimated from the amplification of reference gene primers within the assay. To quantify the absolute abundance of each unique TCRbeta CDR3 rearrangement, sequence reads were collapsed and filtered. For each sample, productive Simpson clonality was calculated as the square root of Simpson's diversity index over productive rearrangements. TCRdb holds this immuneACCESS table with in-frame rearrangements only. Some clones are missing; in checked studies, unresolved V genes explain under half, and the rest has no known cause. V and J calls and clone size are as listed in that table; D and trimming were resolved from the DNA. The sample profile shows fewer than 120,000 clones; around 82% of them were found once. In total, the top ten clones hold more than 15% of the sample.

V has 10 bases trimmed and J has 2 bases trimmed; junction bases matching no gene number 10. The germline V gene encodes CDR1 MNHEY and CDR2 SMNVEV (reference sequence). Taken from cysteine to phenylalanine, the CDR3 has 14 residues. Here the CDR3 DNA is all that survives: 42 bases in frame from base 1. This sample was included in a study of blood T cell repertoires in COVID-19 (dated by TCRdb to 2020 to 2021). Study-wide context: Samples covering the acute and convalescent phases of COVID-19 were provided by collaborators in the United States, Italy and Spain. Deeply sampled blood TCRbeta repertoires from subjects exposed to, actively infected with, or recovered from COVID-19 were included in the dataset. The material from the prospective study consisted of cDNA or gDNA derived from T cells, B-cell-depleted T cells, or PBMCs. HLA class I and class II types, where available, came from metadata supplied by the sample provider rather than from assay-based typing. Samples were obtained from the ongoing ImmuneRACE study (first 160 participants) and from 1,254 subjects provided by 6 global collaborators. A freely available public database, intended as a resource for researchers studying the immune response to SARS-CoV-2, is where the repertoires were released. Nearly every sample came with metadata listing a de-identified subject ID, COVID-19 status, age in years and sex. Results the study describes overall, beyond this receptor: Clinical and demographic metadata were provided uncurated, with the amount varying by source and participant.

Collaborating institutions collected whole blood in K2EDTA tubes following their own protocols. For TCRbeta analysis, collaborators shipped samples in one of three forms: frozen whole blood, isolated PBMCs, or DNA extracted from either of those sample types. Material for sequencing was peripheral blood. This TCR was recovered from a woman aged 60-70 years with acute or convalescent COVID-19. The chain is made from TRBV27 and TRBJ1-2, with 7 bases aligning to TRBD1. The DNA reads as follows: TGTGCCACCAGACAGGGAAGTCGGAACTATGGCTACACCTTC. Its translation reads: CATRQGSRNYGYTF.